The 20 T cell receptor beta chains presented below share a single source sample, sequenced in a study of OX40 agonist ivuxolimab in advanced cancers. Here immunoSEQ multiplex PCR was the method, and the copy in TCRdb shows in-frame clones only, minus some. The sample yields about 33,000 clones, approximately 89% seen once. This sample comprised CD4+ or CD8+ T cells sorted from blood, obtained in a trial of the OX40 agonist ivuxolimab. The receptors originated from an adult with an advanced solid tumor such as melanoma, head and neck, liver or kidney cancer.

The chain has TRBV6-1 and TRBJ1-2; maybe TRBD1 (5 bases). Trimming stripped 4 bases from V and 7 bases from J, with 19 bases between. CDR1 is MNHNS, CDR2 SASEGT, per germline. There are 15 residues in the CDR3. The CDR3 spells CASSGPWDAAFGYTF. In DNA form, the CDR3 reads TGTGCCAGCAGTGGGCCTTGGGACGCCGCCTTTGGCTACACCTTC.

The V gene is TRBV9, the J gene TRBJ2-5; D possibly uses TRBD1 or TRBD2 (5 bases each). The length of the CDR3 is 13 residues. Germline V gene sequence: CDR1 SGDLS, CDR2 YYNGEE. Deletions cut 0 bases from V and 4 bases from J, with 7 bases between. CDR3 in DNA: TGTGCCAGCAGCGTAGGTGGGGGAGAGACCCAGTACTTC. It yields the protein CASSVGGGETQYF. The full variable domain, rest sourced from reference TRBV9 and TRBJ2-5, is DSGVTQTPKHLITATGQRVTLRCSPRSGDLSVYWYQQSLDQGLQFLIQYYNGEERAKGNILERFSAQQFPDLHSELNLSSLELGDSALYFCASSVGGGETQYFGPGTRLLVL.

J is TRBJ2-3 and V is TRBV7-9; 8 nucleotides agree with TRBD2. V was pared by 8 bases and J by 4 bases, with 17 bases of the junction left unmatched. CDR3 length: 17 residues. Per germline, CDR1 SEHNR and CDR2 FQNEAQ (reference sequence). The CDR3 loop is CASCESGSVVSADTQYF. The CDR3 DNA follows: TGTGCCAGCTGTGAAAGCGGGAGTGTGGTTTCGGCAGATACGCAGTATTTT.

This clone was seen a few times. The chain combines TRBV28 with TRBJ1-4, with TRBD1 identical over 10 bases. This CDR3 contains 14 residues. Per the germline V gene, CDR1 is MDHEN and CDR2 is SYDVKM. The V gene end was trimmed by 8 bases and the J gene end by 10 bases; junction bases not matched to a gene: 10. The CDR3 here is CASYDDRGRGKLFF. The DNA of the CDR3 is TGTGCCAGCTACGATGACAGGGGGCGGGGAAAACTGTTTTTT. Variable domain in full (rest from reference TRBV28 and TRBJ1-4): DVKVTQSSRYLVKRTGEKVFLECVQDMDHENMFWYRQDPGLGLRLIYFSYDVKMKEKGDIPEGYSVSREKKERFSLILESASTNQTSMYLCASYDDRGRGKLFFGSGTQLSVL.

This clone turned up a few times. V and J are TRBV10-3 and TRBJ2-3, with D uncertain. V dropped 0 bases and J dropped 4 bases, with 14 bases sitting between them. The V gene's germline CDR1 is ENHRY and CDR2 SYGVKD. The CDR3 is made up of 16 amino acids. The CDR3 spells CAISESMRLSSDTQYF. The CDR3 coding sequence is TGTGCCATCAGTGAGTCGATGAGACTCTCATCAGATACGCAGTATTTT.

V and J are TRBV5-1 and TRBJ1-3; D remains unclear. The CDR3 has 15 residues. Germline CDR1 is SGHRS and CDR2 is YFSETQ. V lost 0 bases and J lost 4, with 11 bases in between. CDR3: CASSLDGALGNTIYF. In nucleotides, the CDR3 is TGCGCCAGCAGCTTGGACGGCGCTCTGGGAAACACCATATATTTT.

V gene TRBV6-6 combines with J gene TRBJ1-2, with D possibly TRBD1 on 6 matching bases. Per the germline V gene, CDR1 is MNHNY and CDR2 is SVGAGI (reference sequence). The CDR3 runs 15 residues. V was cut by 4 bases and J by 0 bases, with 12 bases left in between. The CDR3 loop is CASSSVGAPNYGYTF. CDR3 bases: TGTGCCAGCAGTTCAGTGGGGGCCCCTAACTATGGCTACACCTTC.

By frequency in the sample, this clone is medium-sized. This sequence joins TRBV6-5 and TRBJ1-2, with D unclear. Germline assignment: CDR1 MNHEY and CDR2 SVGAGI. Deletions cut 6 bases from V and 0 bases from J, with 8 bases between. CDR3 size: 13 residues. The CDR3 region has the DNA TGTGCCAGCAGGAGACCGGCTAACTATGGCTACACCTTC. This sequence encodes CASRRPANYGYTF.

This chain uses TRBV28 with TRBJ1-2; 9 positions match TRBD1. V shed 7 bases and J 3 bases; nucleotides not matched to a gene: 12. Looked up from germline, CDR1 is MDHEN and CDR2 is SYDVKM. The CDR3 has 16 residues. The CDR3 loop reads CASIQRGDREYYGYTF. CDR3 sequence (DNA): TGTGCCAGCATTCAACGAGGGGACAGGGAGTACTATGGCTACACCTTC.

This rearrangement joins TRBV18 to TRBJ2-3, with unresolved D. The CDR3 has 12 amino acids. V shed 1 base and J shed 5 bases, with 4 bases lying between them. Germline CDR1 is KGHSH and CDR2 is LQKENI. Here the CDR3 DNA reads TGTGCCAGCTCACCACAGGTAGATACGCAGTATTTT. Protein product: CASSPQVDTQYF.

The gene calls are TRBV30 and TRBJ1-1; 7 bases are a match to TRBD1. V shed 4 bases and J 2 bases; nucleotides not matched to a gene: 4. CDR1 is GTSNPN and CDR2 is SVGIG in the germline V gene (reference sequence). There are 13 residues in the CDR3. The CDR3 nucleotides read TGTGCCTGGATGACAGGGCCTAACACTGAAGCTTTCTTT. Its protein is CAWMTGPNTEAFF.

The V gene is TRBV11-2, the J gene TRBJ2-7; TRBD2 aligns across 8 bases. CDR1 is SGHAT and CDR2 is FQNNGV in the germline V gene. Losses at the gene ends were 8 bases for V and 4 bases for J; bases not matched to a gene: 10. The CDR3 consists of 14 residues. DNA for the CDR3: TGTGCCAGCGTAAGCGGGAGACGTCAGTACGAGCAGTACTTC. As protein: CASVSGRRQYEQYF. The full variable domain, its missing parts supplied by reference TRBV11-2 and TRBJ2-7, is EAGVAQSPRYKIIEKRQSVAFWCNPISGHATLYWYQQILGQGPKLLIQFQNNGVVDDSQLPKDRFSAERLKGVDSTLKIQPAKLEDSAVYLCASVSGRRQYEQYFGPGTRLTVT.

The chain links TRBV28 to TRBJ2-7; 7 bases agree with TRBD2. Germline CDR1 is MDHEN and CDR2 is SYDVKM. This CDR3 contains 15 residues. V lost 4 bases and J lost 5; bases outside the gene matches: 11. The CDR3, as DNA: TGTGCCAGCAGTTCCTACGGACTAGTGAGAAACGAGCAGTACTTC. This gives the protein CASSSYGLVRNEQYF.

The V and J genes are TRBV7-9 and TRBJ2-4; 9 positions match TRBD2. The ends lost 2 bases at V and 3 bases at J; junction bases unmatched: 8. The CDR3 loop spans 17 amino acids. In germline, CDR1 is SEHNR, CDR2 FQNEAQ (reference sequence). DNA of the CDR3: TGTGCCAGCAGCTTAATTGGATTAGCGGGAGTCAAAAACATTCAGTACTTC. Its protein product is CASSLIGLAGVKNIQYF.

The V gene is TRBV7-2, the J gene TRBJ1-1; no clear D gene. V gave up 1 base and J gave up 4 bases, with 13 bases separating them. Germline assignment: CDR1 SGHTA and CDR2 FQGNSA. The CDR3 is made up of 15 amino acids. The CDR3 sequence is CASSLELGRSTEAFF. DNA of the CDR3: TGTGCCAGCAGCTTAGAATTGGGGAGGAGCACTGAAGCTTTCTTT.

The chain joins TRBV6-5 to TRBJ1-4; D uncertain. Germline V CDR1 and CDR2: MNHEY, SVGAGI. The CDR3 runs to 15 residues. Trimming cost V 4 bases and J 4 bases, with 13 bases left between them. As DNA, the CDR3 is TGTGCCAGCAGTTCTGTGCAGAACTATAATGAAAAACTGTTTTTT. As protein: CASSSVQNYNEKLFF.

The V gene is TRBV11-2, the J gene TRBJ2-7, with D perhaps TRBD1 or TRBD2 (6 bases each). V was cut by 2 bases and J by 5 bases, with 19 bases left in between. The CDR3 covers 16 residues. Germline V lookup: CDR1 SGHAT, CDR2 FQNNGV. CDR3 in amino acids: CASSLRGRDTFHEQYF. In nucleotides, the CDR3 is TGTGCCAGCAGCTTACGTGGGCGGGACACCTTTCACGAGCAGTACTTC. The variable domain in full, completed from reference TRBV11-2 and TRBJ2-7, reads EAGVAQSPRYKIIEKRQSVAFWCNPISGHATLYWYQQILGQGPKLLIQFQNNGVVDDSQLPKDRFSAERLKGVDSTLKIQPAKLEDSAVYLCASSLRGRDTFHEQYFGPGTRLTVT.

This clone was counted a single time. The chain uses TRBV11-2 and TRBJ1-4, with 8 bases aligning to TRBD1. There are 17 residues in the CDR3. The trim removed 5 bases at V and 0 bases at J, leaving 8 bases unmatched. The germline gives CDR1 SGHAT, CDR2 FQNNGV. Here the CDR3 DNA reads TGTGCCAGCAGCCCGACAGGGGTCCCCGCAACTAATGAAAAACTGTTTTTT. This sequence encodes CASSPTGVPATNEKLFF.

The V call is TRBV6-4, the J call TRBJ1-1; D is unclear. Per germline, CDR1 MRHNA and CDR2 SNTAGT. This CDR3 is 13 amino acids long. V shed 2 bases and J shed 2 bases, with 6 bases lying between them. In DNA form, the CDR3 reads TGTGCCAGCAGTGACAGGTCTAACACTGAAGCTTTCTTT. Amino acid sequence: CASSDRSNTEAFF.

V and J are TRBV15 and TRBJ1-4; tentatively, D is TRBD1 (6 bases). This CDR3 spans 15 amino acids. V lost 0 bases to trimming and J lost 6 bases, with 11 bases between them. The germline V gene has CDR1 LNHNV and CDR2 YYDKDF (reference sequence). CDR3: CATSRDRGGYEKLFF. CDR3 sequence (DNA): TGTGCCACCAGCAGAGACAGGGGCGGGTATGAAAAACTGTTTTTT. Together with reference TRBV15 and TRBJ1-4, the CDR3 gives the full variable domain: DAMVIQNPRYQVTQFGKPVTLSCSQTLNHNVMYWYQQKSSQAPKLLFHYYDKDFNNEADTPDNFQSRRPNTSFCFLDIRSPGLGDTAMYLCATSRDRGGYEKLFFGSGTQLSVL.